These 27 T cell receptor beta chains were all obtained from the same sample, sequenced in a study of shared clonotypes between healthy human individuals. Measured with immunoSEQ multiplex PCR; TCRdb has only the in-frame clones, and not every one. The sample has 470,000 or so clones, more than 75% seen once. The sample was PBMCs. These receptors were taken from a woman between 40 and 50 years old in good health. Some clones in this sample may be carry-over from other donors' samples.

The chain has TRBV11-2 and TRBJ1-4; no firm D call. The germline V gene has CDR1 SGHAT and CDR2 FQNNGV. This CDR3 has 15 residues. V lost 1 base to trimming and J lost 5 bases, with 11 bases between them. The chain's CDR3 is CASSLGAIRNEKLFF. The CDR3 DNA follows: TGTGCCAGCAGCTTAGGTGCGATTCGGAATGAAAAACTGTTTTTT.

The V gene is TRBV5-1, the J gene TRBJ1-4, with a tentative D call TRBD1 (5 bases). Germline V CDR1 and CDR2: SGHRS, YFSETQ. The ends were cut back, 3 bases at V and 0 bases at J, with 12 bases in the middle. The CDR3 is made up of 16 amino acids. CDR3 protein: CASSSGAAATNEKLFF. The CDR3 nucleotides read TGCGCCAGCAGCTCTGGGGCGGCTGCAACTAATGAAAAACTGTTTTTT.

This chain connects TRBV6-5 to TRBJ2-7, with TRBD2 matching 8 bases. With V trimmed by 2 bases and J by 2 bases, 8 bases remained unmatched. Germline values: CDR1 MNHEY, CDR2 SVGAGI. This CDR3 spans 16 amino acids. Here the CDR3 DNA reads TGTGCCAGCAGTTACGACAGGAAGACTAGCGCCTACGAGCAGTACTTC. Translation gives CASSYDRKTSAYEQYF.

This rearrangement joins TRBV7-9 to TRBJ2-1; the D gene is possibly TRBD1 (6 bases). The CDR3 length is 18 residues. The V end was cut by 4 bases, the J end by 0 bases, with 19 bases between. Germline V gene lookup returns CDR1 SEHNR and CDR2 FQNEAQ (reference sequence). The CDR3 coding sequence is TGTGCCAGCAGCTCAGCAGGGGCGGTTCTCAGCTCCTACAATGAGCAGTTCTTC. Protein: CASSSAGAVLSSYNEQFF.

This sequence joins TRBV7-8 and TRBJ2-3; possibly TRBD2 for D (5 bases). Germline values: CDR1 SGHVS, CDR2 FQNEAQ. Between the trimmed V and J ends, which lost 6 bases and 6 bases, there was a span of 25 bases. This CDR3 region has 17 residues. The DNA for the CDR3 is TGTGCCAGCAGTTCCGGAGTGATGGGAGCAAGTTCTGATACGCAGTATTTT. Protein sequence: CASSSGVMGASSDTQYF.

Regarding this clone: Given a much more abundant clone one base away, this may be a read error. Other DNA sequences of this sample code for an identical CDR3. V gene TRBV29-1 combines with J gene TRBJ1-2; 8 bases fit TRBD1. This CDR3 has 12 residues. Germline loops: CDR1 SQVTM, CDR2 ANQGSEA. CDR3 sequence reads: CSVGQGSYGYTF. The CDR3 DNA reads as TGCAGTGTAGGACAGGGTAGCTATGGCTACACCTTC.

Turning to this clone: The germline gene is not matched at one end of the junction; a read error may be the cause. The rearrangement joins TRBV28 to TRBJ2-5, with D perhaps given as TRBD1 or TRBD2 (6 bases each). Germline V CDR1 and CDR2: MDHEN, SYDVKM. CDR3 length: 13 amino acids. This CDR3 reads CASSLGGQESQYF. The CDR3 bases are TGTGCCAGCAGTTTGGGGGGCCAAGAGTCCCAGTACTTC.

The chain has TRBV18 and TRBJ2-5; D is uncertain. There are 16 residues in the CDR3. Trimming pared 2 bases from V and 5 bases from J, leaving 18 bases between. Germline V gene sequence: CDR1 KGHSH, CDR2 LQKENI. This CDR3 is CASSPAGVKVEETQYF. The CDR3 coding sequence is TGTGCCAGCTCACCAGCCGGAGTAAAGGTGGAGGAGACCCAGTACTTC.

About this clone: It is likely a read error: a sequence one base away is far more abundant. Other DNA sequences in the sample encode the same CDR3. V usage is TRBV5-1 and J usage is TRBJ1-1; TRBD1 aligns across 7 bases. The CDR3 length is 14 residues. Per germline, CDR1 SGHRS and CDR2 YFSETQ. J was trimmed by 1 base and V by 0 bases; bases with no gene match: 0. CDR3 residues: CASSLGTGNTEAFF. Here the CDR3 DNA reads TGCGCCAGCAGCTTGGGGACAGGGAACACTGAAGCTTTCTTT.

This clone was seen only once. The chain employs TRBV7-9 and TRBJ1-5; the match to TRBD1 covers 9 bases. The junction had 3 bases not matched to a gene; V was cut back by 5 bases and J by 7 bases. Germline V gene data show CDR1 as SEHNR and CDR2 as FQNEAQ (reference sequence). The CDR3 has 13 residues. CDR3 residues: CASSNTGGQPQHF. CDR3 DNA sequence: TGTGCCAGCAGCAATACAGGGGGCCAGCCCCAGCATTTT.

V is TRBV7-9 and J is TRBJ2-1, with a weak D call TRBD2 (6 bases). The germline V gene has CDR1 SEHNR and CDR2 FQNEAQ (reference sequence). The V end was cut by 3 bases, the J end by 4 bases, with 10 bases between. This CDR3 region has 14 residues. CDR3 residues: CASSFSGPYNEQFF. CDR3 coding DNA: TGTGCCAGCAGCTTTAGCGGACCTTACAATGAGCAGTTCTTC.

The chain uses TRBV27 and TRBJ2-3; 8 positions match TRBD1. Trimming cost V 8 bases and J 3 bases; bases outside gene matches: 10. Germline-derived CDR1 and CDR2 are MNHEY and SMNVEV (reference sequence). CDR3 length: 15 amino acids. The CDR3 is CASCPWTGITDTQYF. CDR3 nucleotide sequence: TGTGCCAGCTGCCCTTGGACAGGGATAACAGATACGCAGTATTTT.

The V and J genes are TRBV15 and TRBJ2-5; 11 bases are a match to TRBD2. The CDR3 spans 16 residues. Germline CDR1 is LNHNV and CDR2 is YYDKDF (reference sequence). The ends lost 0 bases at V and 5 bases at J; junction bases unmatched: 5. The CDR3 spells CATSRELAGGSETQYF. Written as DNA, the CDR3 is TGTGCCACCAGCAGAGAGCTAGCGGGAGGCTCCGAGACCCAGTACTTC. Full variable domain (remainder filled in from reference TRBV15 and TRBJ2-5): DAMVIQNPRYQVTQFGKPVTLSCSQTLNHNVMYWYQQKSSQAPKLLFHYYDKDFNNEADTPDNFQSRRPNTSFCFLDIRSPGLGDTAMYLCATSRELAGGSETQYFGPGTRLLVL.

This chain uses TRBV6-4 with TRBJ2-1; perhaps TRBD2 as D (6 bases). V was shortened by 8 bases and J by 7 bases, with 12 bases between the two germline ends. Germline CDR1 MRHNA, CDR2 SNTAGT. The CDR3 totals 12 residues. The CDR3 loop is CASGTETNEQFF. The CDR3 DNA is TGTGCCAGCGGGACTGAGACAAATGAGCAGTTCTTC.

This rearrangement joins TRBV5-6 to TRBJ1-1, with D hard to call. The CDR3 covers 13 residues. CDR1 and CDR2 (germline): SGHDT, YYEEEE. Trimming cost V 2 bases and J 1 base, with 6 bases left between them. The CDR3 bases are TGTGCCAGCAGCTTTACACAGAACACTGAAGCTTTCTTT. This sequence encodes CASSFTQNTEAFF.

The chain recombines TRBV27 with TRBJ2-3; 14 bases agree with TRBD2. CDR1 MNHEY and CDR2 SMNVEV come from the germline V gene (reference sequence). This CDR3 spans 18 amino acids. V was clipped by 3 bases and J by 4 bases; unmatched bases: 9. In nucleotides, the CDR3 is TGTGCCAGCAGTTTTGGGACTAGCGGGAGTGGGAGGTCAGATACGCAGTATTTT. It is translated as CASSFGTSGSGRSDTQYF.

The V and J genes are TRBV7-9 and TRBJ2-1; no firm D call. The ends were cut back, 1 base at V and 6 bases at J, with 7 bases in the middle. Germline CDR1 is SEHNR and CDR2 is FQNEAQ (reference sequence). This CDR3 has 13 amino acids. The CDR3 coding sequence is TGTGCCAGCAGCTTAGTTAGTTTCAATGAGCAGTTCTTC. It is translated as CASSLVSFNEQFF. Complete variable domain (other parts from reference TRBV7-9 and TRBJ2-1): DTGVSQNPRHKITKRGQNVTFRCDPISEHNRLYWYRQTLGQGPEFLTYFQNEAQLEKSRLLSDRFSAERPKGSFSTLEIQRTEQGDSAMYLCASSLVSFNEQFFGPGTRLTVL.

This clone has only one observation. The chain couples TRBV28 to TRBJ1-3; no firm D call. Germline CDR1 MDHEN, CDR2 SYDVKM. V dropped 3 bases and J dropped 2 bases, with 8 bases sitting between them. The CDR3 totals 14 residues. The CDR3 DNA sequence: TGTGCCAGCAGTTTCAGGTATACTGGAAACACCATATATTTT. Its protein is CASSFRYTGNTIYF.

This clone was recorded at least ten times. The chain is built from TRBV11-2 and TRBJ2-2; no reliable D call. V lost 1 base, J lost 5 bases, and 2 bases lay in between. Looked up from germline, CDR1 is SGHAT and CDR2 is FQNNGV. The CDR3 runs to 12 residues. CDR3 bases: TGTGCCAGCAGCTTAGCTACCGGGGAGCTGTTTTTT. Protein: CASSLATGELFF. Together with reference TRBV11-2 and TRBJ2-2, the CDR3 gives the full variable domain: EAGVAQSPRYKIIEKRQSVAFWCNPISGHATLYWYQQILGQGPKLLIQFQNNGVVDDSQLPKDRFSAERLKGVDSTLKIQPAKLEDSAVYLCASSLATGELFFGEGSRLTVL.

CDR3 in DNA: TGTGCCAGCAGCCGCGCAGGGTCCCACGAGCAGTACTTC. Encoded protein: CASSRAGSHEQYF. V is TRBV7-9 and J is TRBJ2-7; tentative D call: TRBD1 (5 bases). Between the trimmed V and J ends, which lost 5 bases and 5 bases, there was a span of 13 bases. CDR1 and CDR2 (germline): SEHNR, FQNEAQ (reference sequence). The CDR3 runs to 13 residues. Looking up the rest from reference TRBV7-9 and TRBJ2-7 gives the full variable domain: DTGVSQNPRHKITKRGQNVTFRCDPISEHNRLYWYRQTLGQGPEFLTYFQNEAQLEKSRLLSDRFSAERPKGSFSTLEIQRTEQGDSAMYLCASSRAGSHEQYFGPGTRLTVT.

The V and J genes are TRBV2 and TRBJ2-7; D is perhaps TRBD2 (5 bases). Trimming cost V 10 bases and J 2 bases, with 12 bases left between them. This CDR3 contains 12 residues. Looked up from germline, CDR1 is SNHLY and CDR2 is FYNNEI. CDR3 residues: CANGLNPYEQYF. CDR3 coding DNA: TGTGCCAACGGACTGAACCCCTACGAGCAGTACTTC.

This clone was seen many times. The chain is built from TRBV7-8 and TRBJ2-3; possible D gene TRBD2, 7 bases. Germline V gene data show CDR1 as SGHVS and CDR2 as FQNEAQ. V lost 5 bases and J 4 bases, leaving 19 bases between the germline ends. CDR3 length: 16 residues. The CDR3 DNA reads as TGTGCCAGCAGCGGGGCCGGGGGGCGAACGGCAGATACGCAGTATTTT. Translation: CASSGAGGRTADTQYF.

This chain connects TRBV6-5 to TRBJ2-5, with 9 positions matching TRBD1. J was trimmed by 5 bases and V by 5 bases; bases with no gene match: 6. CDR3 length: 14 residues. CDR1 and CDR2 (germline): MNHEY, SVGAGI. CDR3 bases: TGTGCCAGCAGTAAGACAGGGGGTCGGGAGACCCAGTACTTC. Amino acid sequence: CASSKTGGRETQYF.

This sequence joins TRBV19 and TRBJ2-2; a possible D gene is TRBD1 (6 bases). The tail of the sequence fits TRBJ1-3 better, so the J call may be wrong. Germline V lookup: CDR1 LNHDA, CDR2 SQIVND (reference sequence). The CDR3 runs to 13 residues. CDR3 region: CASQGSSGNTIYF. The CDR3 nucleotides read TGTGCCAGCCAGGGGTCCTCTGGAAACACCATATATTTT.

In the case of this clone: This may come from a read error, since a much larger clone is one base off. The J gene is TRBJ2-7, the V gene TRBV11-2; no reliable D call. Deletions cut 3 bases from V and 2 bases from J, with 11 bases between. The CDR3 is 14 amino acids. The V gene's germline CDR1 is SGHAT and CDR2 FQNNGV. The CDR3 bases are TGTGCCAGCAGCTTCTCTGAGAGCCCCTACGAGCAGTACTTC. Translation gives CASSFSESPYEQYF.

The chain employs TRBV5-4 and TRBJ1-1; D is unresolved. The V gene lost 0 bases and the J gene lost 2 bases, with 5 bases spanning the gap. The length of the CDR3 is 13 residues. Germline CDR1 reads SGHNT; CDR2 reads YYREEE (reference sequence). CDR3 sequence: CASSLGGNTEAFF. The DNA for the CDR3 is TGTGCCAGCAGCTTGGGGGGAAACACTGAAGCTTTCTTT.

The V call is TRBV4-1, the J call TRBJ2-3, with TRBD2 matching over 14 bases. The germline gives CDR1 MGHRA, CDR2 YSYEKL. V lost 0 bases and J lost 1; bases outside the gene matches: 9. The CDR3 totals 20 residues. CDR3 loop: CASSQESRGLAGVGTDTQYF. The CDR3 region has the DNA TGCGCCAGCAGCCAAGAAAGTAGGGGACTAGCGGGAGTTGGCACAGATACGCAGTATTTT.